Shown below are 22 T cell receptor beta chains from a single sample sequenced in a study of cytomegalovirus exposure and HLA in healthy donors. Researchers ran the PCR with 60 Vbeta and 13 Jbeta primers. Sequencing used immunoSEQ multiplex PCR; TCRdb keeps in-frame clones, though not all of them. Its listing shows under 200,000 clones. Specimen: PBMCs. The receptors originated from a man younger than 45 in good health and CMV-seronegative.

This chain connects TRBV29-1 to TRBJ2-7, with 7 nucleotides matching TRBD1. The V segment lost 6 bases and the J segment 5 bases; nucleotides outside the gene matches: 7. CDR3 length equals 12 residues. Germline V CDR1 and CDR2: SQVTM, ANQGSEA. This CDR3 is CSVDWTGNEQYF. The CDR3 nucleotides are TGCAGCGTCGACTGGACAGGAAACGAGCAGTACTTC.

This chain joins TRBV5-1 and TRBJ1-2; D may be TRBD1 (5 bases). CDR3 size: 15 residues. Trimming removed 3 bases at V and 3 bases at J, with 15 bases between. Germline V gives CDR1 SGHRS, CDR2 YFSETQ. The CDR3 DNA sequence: TGCGCCAGCAGCTCCGGCGGGGGGTTGGACTATGGCTACACCTTC. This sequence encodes CASSSGGGLDYGYTF.

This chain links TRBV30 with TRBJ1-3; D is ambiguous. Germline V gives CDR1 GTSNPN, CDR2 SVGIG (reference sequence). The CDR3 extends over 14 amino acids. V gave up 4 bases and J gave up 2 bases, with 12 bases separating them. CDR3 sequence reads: CAWIPRSAGNTIYF. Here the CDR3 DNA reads TGTGCCTGGATACCCAGGTCCGCTGGAAACACCATATATTTT.

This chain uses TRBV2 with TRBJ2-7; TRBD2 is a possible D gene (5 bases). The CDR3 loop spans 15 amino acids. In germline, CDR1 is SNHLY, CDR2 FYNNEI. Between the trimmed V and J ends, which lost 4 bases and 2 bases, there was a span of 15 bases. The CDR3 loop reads CASSGVRGTTYEQYF. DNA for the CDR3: TGTGCCAGCAGTGGGGTACGGGGTACTACCTACGAGCAGTACTTC.

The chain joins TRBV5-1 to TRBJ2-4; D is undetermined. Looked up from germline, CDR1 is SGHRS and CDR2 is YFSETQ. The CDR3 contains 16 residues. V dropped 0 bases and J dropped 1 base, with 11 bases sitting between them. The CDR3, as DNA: TGCGCCAGCAGCTTGGACGGTCATCTGGCCAAAAACATTCAGTACTTC. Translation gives CASSLDGHLAKNIQYF.

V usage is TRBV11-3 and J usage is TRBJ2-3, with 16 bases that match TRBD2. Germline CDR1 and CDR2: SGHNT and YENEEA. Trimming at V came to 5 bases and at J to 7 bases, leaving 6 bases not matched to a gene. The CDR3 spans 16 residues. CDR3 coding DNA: TGTGCCAGCAGCCCGGGACTAGCGGGAGGGACGCATACGCAGTATTTT. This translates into CASSPGLAGGTHTQYF.

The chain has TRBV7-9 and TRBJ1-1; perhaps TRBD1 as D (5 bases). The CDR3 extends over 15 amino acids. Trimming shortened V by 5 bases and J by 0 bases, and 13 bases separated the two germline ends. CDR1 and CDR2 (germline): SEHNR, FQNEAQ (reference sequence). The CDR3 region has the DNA TGTGCCAGCAGCCCCTTTAGACAGATGAACACTGAAGCTTTCTTT. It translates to CASSPFRQMNTEAFF.

CDR3: CATKRGRDTEAFF. The CDR3, as DNA: TGTGCCACAAAAAGGGGCCGGGACACTGAAGCTTTCTTT. This chain links TRBV19 with TRBJ1-1; D perhaps matches TRBD1 (5 bases). CDR1 and CDR2 (germline): LNHDA, SQIVND (reference sequence). V lost 10 bases and J lost 3, with 15 bases in between. The CDR3 consists of 13 residues.

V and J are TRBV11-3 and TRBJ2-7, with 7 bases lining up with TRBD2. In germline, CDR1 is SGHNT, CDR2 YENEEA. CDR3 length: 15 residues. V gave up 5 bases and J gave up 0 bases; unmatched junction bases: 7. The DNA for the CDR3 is TGTGCCAGCAGCCTTGGGGGGGGACGCTCCTACGAGCAGTACTTC. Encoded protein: CASSLGGGRSYEQYF.

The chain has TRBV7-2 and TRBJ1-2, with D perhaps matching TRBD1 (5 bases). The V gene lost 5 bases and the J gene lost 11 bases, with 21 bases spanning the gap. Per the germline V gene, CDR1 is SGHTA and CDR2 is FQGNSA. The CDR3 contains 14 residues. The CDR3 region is CASSTDTGIKVYTF. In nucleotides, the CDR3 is TGTGCCAGCAGCACGGACACGGGCATAAAAGTTTACACCTTC.

CDR3 amino acids: CAWSRDRGGYSNQPQHF. DNA for the CDR3: TGTGCCTGGAGCCGTGACAGGGGGGGATATAGCAATCAGCCCCAGCATTTT. The chain combines TRBV30 with TRBJ1-5, with 9 bases that match TRBD1. The CDR3 has 17 amino acids. The V gene's germline CDR1 is GTSNPN and CDR2 SVGIG (reference sequence). The V segment lost 3 bases and the J segment 0 bases; nucleotides outside the gene matches: 9.

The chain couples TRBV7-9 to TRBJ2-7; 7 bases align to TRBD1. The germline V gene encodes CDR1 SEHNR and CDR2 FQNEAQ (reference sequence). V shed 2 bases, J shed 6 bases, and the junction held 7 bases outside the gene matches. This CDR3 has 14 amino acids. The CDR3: CASSLTRQGGEQYF. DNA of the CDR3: TGTGCCAGCAGCTTAACCAGACAGGGTGGCGAGCAGTACTTC.

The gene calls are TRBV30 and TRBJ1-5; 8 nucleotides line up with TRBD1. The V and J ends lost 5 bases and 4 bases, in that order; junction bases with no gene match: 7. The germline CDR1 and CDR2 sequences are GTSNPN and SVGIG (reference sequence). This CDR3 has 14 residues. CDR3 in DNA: TGTGCCTGGGCCAGGGGGCTTCTTAATCAGCCCCAGCATTTT. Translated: CAWARGLLNQPQHF.

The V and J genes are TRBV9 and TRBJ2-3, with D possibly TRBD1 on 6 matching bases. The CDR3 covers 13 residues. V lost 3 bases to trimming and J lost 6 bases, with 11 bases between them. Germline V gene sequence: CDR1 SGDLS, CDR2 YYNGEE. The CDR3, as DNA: TGTGCCAGCAGCGGGACAGCTCTGGATACGCAGTATTTT. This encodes CASSGTALDTQYF.

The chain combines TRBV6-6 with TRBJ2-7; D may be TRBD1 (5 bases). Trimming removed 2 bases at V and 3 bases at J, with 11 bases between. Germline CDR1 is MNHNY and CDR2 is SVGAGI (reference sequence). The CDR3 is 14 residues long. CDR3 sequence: CASSYLQGIYEQYF. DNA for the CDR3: TGTGCCAGCAGTTACCTCCAGGGAATCTACGAGCAGTACTTC.

Here the CDR3 reads CASSDHFQRENSPLHF. As DNA, the CDR3 is TGTGCCAGCAGTGATCATTTCCAGCGAGAAAATTCACCCCTCCACTTT. This rearrangement joins TRBV6-1 to TRBJ1-6, with no clear D. Germline CDR1 is MNHNS and CDR2 is SASEGT. The ends were cut back, 3 bases at V and 7 bases at J, with 16 bases in the middle. CDR3 length: 16 amino acids.

This CDR3 reads CASSFSSEETQYF. CDR3 nucleotide sequence: TGTGCCAGCAGCTTTTCCTCCGAAGAGACCCAGTACTTC. This rearrangement joins TRBV11-3 to TRBJ2-5; D remains unclear. Germline CDR1 and CDR2: SGHNT and YENEEA. Trimming stripped 3 bases from V and 3 bases from J, with 8 bases between. The CDR3 is made up of 13 amino acids.

As DNA, the CDR3 is TGTGCCTGGATGGGGCAACCTACAACCGGGGAGCTGTTTTTT. This sequence encodes CAWMGQPTTGELFF. The chain joins TRBV30 to TRBJ2-2; a weak D match, TRBD1 (5 bases). Germline CDR1 and CDR2: GTSNPN and SVGIG (reference sequence). This CDR3 has 14 amino acids. The V and J ends lost 4 bases and 5 bases respectively, with 14 bases between them.

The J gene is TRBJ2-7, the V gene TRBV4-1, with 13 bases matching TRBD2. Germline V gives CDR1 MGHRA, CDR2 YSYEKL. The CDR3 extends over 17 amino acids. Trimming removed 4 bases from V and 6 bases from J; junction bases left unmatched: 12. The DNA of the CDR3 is TGCGCCAGCAGCCGTCGGACTAGCGGGAGTCCAGGACGCGAGCAGTACTTC. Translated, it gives CASSRRTSGSPGREQYF.

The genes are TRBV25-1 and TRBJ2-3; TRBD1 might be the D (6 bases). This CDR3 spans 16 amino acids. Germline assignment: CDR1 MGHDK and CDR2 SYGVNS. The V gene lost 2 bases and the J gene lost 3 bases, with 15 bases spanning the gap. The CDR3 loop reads CASSEIADSQTDTQYF. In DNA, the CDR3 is TGTGCCAGCAGTGAAATTGCGGACAGCCAAACAGATACGCAGTATTTT.

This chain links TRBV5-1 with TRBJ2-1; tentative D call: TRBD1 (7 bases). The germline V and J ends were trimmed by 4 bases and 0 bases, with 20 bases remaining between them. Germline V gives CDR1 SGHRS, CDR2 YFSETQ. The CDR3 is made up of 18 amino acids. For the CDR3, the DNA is TGCGCCAGCAGCCCTCGGGGGACAGCCTCGAGCTCCTACAATGAGCAGTTCTTC. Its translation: CASSPRGTASSSYNEQFF. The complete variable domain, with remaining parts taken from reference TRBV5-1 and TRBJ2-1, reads KAGVTQTPRYLIKTRGQQVTLSCSPISGHRSVSWYQQTPGQGLQFLFEYFSETQRNKGNFPGRFSGRQFSNSRSEMNVSTLELGDSALYLCASSPRGTASSSYNEQFFGPGTRLTVL.

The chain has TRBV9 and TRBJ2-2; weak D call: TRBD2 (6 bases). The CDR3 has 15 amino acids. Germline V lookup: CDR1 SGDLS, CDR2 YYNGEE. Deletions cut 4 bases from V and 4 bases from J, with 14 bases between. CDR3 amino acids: CASSLTGGSTGELFF. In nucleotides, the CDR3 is TGTGCCAGCAGCTTGACCGGAGGGAGCACCGGGGAGCTGTTTTTT.